These 20 T cell receptor beta chains came from one sample sequenced in a study of blood T cells in healthy people across ages. A second PCR of about 7 to 12 cycles used a sample-barcoded 5' primer and a J-beta primer mix. TCRdb used MiXCR to reprocess the 5' RACE reads, holding one entry per CDR3 protein. The repertoire holds some 1 million distinct CDR3 sequences, with under 45% as singletons. Sequencing was done on a sample of blood. These receptors originate from a woman aged 55-70 years in good health.

The V gene is TRBV4-1, the J gene TRBJ1-5; D gene uncertain. Germline CDR1 MGHRA, CDR2 YSYEKL. Trimming took off 0 bases at V and 2 bases at J, with 11 bases between the two ends. There are 16 residues in the CDR3. CDR3 protein: CASSQEARQCNQPQHF. In DNA form, the CDR3 reads TGCGCCAGCAGCCAAGAGGCCCGGCAGTGCAATCAGCCCCAGCATTTT.

The CDR3 here is CASSLAISGTEGYTF. CDR3 nucleotides: TGCGCCAGCAGCTTGGCAATCTCGGGGACGGAGGGCTACACCTTC. The rearrangement joins TRBV5-1 to TRBJ1-2, with a tentative D call TRBD1 (5 bases). The ends were cut back, 0 bases at V and 8 bases at J, with 17 bases in the middle. The CDR3 totals 15 residues. In germline, CDR1 is SGHRS, CDR2 YFSETQ.

This chain uses TRBV7-8 with TRBJ2-1, with TRBD1 as a possible D gene (6 bases). V was trimmed by 5 bases and J by 4 bases, leaving 15 bases between them. The CDR3 runs 15 residues. From germline, CDR1 is SGHVS and CDR2 FQNEAQ. Here the CDR3 DNA reads TGTGCCAGCAGCCACACAGGGTATGCTTACAATGAGCAGTTCTTC. Its translation is CASSHTGYAYNEQFF.

The rearrangement links TRBV7-9 to TRBJ1-4; a weak D match, TRBD1 (6 bases). This CDR3 is 13 amino acids long. Deletions cut 6 bases from V and 8 bases from J, with 13 bases between. Per germline, CDR1 SEHNR and CDR2 FQNEAQ (reference sequence). CDR3 loop: CASSPPGQEKLFF. Written as DNA, the CDR3 is TGTGCCAGCAGTCCTCCGGGACAAGAAAAACTGTTTTTT.

This chain connects TRBV7-2 to TRBJ2-7, with TRBD1 matching 9 bases. Judging by the DNA end, TRBJ2-5 fits better; the J call may be wrong. The germline V gene encodes CDR1 SGHTA and CDR2 FQGNSA. There are 13 residues in the CDR3. The CDR3 bases are TGTGCCAGCAACCCACAGGGGGCAAAGACCCAGTACTTC. Translated: CASNPQGAKTQYF.

The J gene is TRBJ2-7, the V gene TRBV4-1; TRBD1 matches at 9 bases. The CDR3 length is 16 residues. V trimming: 0 bases; J trimming: 7 bases; junction bases outside the gene matches: 10. Per the germline V gene, CDR1 is MGHRA and CDR2 is YSYEKL. The DNA for the CDR3 is TGCGCCAGCAGCCAAGATGGGGGGACAGGGTACAATGAGCAGTACTTC. This gives the protein CASSQDGGTGYNEQYF.

This clonotype was seen once. A much larger clone differs from this one at a single base, so this may be a read error. The chain is built from TRBV9 and TRBJ2-5; D is possibly TRBD1 (5 bases). The J call may not be correct, given that the DNA end is closer to TRBJ2-7. This CDR3 spans 14 amino acids. CDR1 is SGDLS and CDR2 is YYNGEE in the germline V gene. CDR3 loop: CASSVAVGPYEQYF. The CDR3 DNA reads as TGTGCCAGCAGCGTAGCGGTGGGGCCCTACGAGCAGTACTTC.

The CDR3 here is CSVGMGEQYF. CDR3 coding DNA: TGCAGCGTAGGGATGGGCGAGCAGTACTTC. J is TRBJ2-5 and V is TRBV29-1, with unresolved D. The J call may be in error: the DNA end matches TRBJ2-7 better. The germline V gene encodes CDR1 SQVTM and CDR2 ANQGSEA. The CDR3 has 10 residues.

This chain connects TRBV20-1 to TRBJ2-1; D unresolved. Germline-derived CDR1 and CDR2 are DFQATT and SNEGSKA (reference sequence). This CDR3 is 17 amino acids long. V lost 4 bases, J lost 2 bases, and 21 bases lay in between. The CDR3 region has the DNA TGCAGTGCTAAGCATTTCTACTCCGACTCCACCTACAATGAGCAGTTCTTC. Encoded protein: CSAKHFYSDSTYNEQFF.

The rearrangement uses TRBV7-8 and TRBJ2-3; 13 positions match TRBD2. Trimming cost V 3 bases and J 0 bases; bases outside gene matches: 9. The CDR3 consists of 19 residues. CDR1 is SGHVS, CDR2 FQNEAQ, per germline. The CDR3 reads CASSFWTSGRPISTDTQYF. CDR3 coding DNA: TGTGCCAGCAGCTTTTGGACTAGCGGGAGACCCATTAGCACAGATACGCAGTATTTT.

This clonotype was seen at least ten times. The chain recombines TRBV29-1 with TRBJ2-7, with a possible D match to TRBD1 (5 bases). Germline V gives CDR1 SQVTM, CDR2 ANQGSEA. The CDR3 is made up of 12 amino acids. V lost 4 bases and J 2 bases, leaving 9 bases between the germline ends. CDR3 sequence reads: CSVGAGPYEQYF. CDR3 sequence (DNA): TGCAGCGTTGGAGCAGGGCCCTACGAGCAGTACTTC.

This chain uses TRBV4-2 with TRBJ2-7; the D is unclear. The V gene lost 0 bases and the J gene lost 3 bases, with 12 bases spanning the gap. Germline-derived CDR1 and CDR2 are LGHNA and YNFKEQ. CDR3 length: 15 residues. The CDR3: CASSQDRWGFYEQYF. The DNA for the CDR3 is TGTGCCAGCAGCCAAGATCGTTGGGGATTCTACGAGCAGTACTTC.

The CDR3 DNA sequence: TGTGCCAGCAGCCCAAGACAGGGAAGGACTGGCTACACCTTC. As protein: CASSPRQGRTGYTF. The rearrangement links TRBV7-8 to TRBJ1-2, with TRBD1 identical over 7 bases. Germline CDR1 and CDR2: SGHVS and FQNEAQ. The CDR3 consists of 14 residues. Trimming removed 5 bases from V and 7 bases from J; junction bases left unmatched: 10. Full variable domain (remainder filled in from reference TRBV7-8 and TRBJ1-2): GAGVSQSPRYKVAKRGQDVALRCDPISGHVSLFWYQQALGQGPEFLTYFQNEAQLDKSGLPSDRFFAERPEGSVSTLKIQRTQQEDSAVYLCASSPRQGRTGYTFGSGTRLTVV.

This chain links TRBV5-5 with TRBJ2-7, with 7 bases fitting TRBD2. V gave up 0 bases and J gave up 0 bases; unmatched junction bases: 18. This CDR3 has 20 residues. Germline V gene lookup returns CDR1 SGHKS and CDR2 YYEKEE (reference sequence). CDR3 nucleotide sequence: TGTGCCAGCAGCTTGGTCAGGGTAACAGGACTAGGAACCCGCTCCTACGAGCAGTACTTC. This translates into CASSLVRVTGLGTRSYEQYF.

The chain carries TRBV28 and TRBJ1-1, with 11 bases fitting TRBD1. V was clipped by 9 bases and J by 6 bases; unmatched bases: 9. Germline CDR1 and CDR2: MDHEN and SYDVKM. This CDR3 has 14 residues. The DNA for the CDR3 is TGTGCCAGTGGGACAGGGGGATATCTCGCTGAAGCTTTCTTT. Translating gives CASGTGGYLAEAFF.

The gene calls are TRBV2 and TRBJ1-2, with D tentatively TRBD1 (6 bases). V was trimmed by 2 bases and J by 4 bases, leaving 11 bases between them. Germline loops: CDR1 SNHLY, CDR2 FYNNEI. The CDR3 extends over 14 amino acids. CDR3 sequence (DNA): TGTGCCAGCAGTGAACAGGGGCGATTCTATGGCTACACCTTC. This translates into CASSEQGRFYGYTF.

The DNA of the CDR3 is TGCAGTGCTAGGGACCTGGAACTAGCTGAAGAGACCCAGTACTTC. Protein: CSARDLELAEETQYF. The V call is TRBV20-1, the J call TRBJ2-5; TRBD2 is a possible D gene (6 bases). The germline V and J ends were trimmed by 3 bases and 3 bases, with 17 bases remaining between them. From germline, CDR1 is DFQATT and CDR2 SNEGSKA (reference sequence). This CDR3 is built from 15 residues.

This clonotype has just a few counts. The chain recombines TRBV11-2 with TRBJ2-5; D gene unclear. The CDR3 extends over 14 amino acids. Germline assignment: CDR1 SGHAT and CDR2 FQNNGV. Between the trimmed V and J ends, which lost 3 bases and 3 bases, there was a span of 11 bases. In nucleotides, the CDR3 is TGTGCCAGCAGCTTTGGCAGCAGTGAAGAGACCCAGTACTTC. Protein product: CASSFGSSEETQYF.

The CDR3 coding sequence is TGTGCCAGCAGCTTACTGCGAGCGAGTACAGCAGAGACCCAGTACTTC. Translating it yields CASSLLRASTAETQYF. The genes are TRBV7-6 and TRBJ2-5; D not resolved. Germline-derived CDR1 and CDR2 are SGHVS and FNYEAQ. CDR3 length equals 16 residues. V lost 2 bases and J lost 4, with 17 bases in between.

The J gene is TRBJ1-2, the V gene TRBV5-5; D possibly corresponds to TRBD1 (5 bases). The CDR3 runs 13 residues. Germline V CDR1 and CDR2: SGHKS, YYEKEE (reference sequence). V was shortened by 7 bases and J by 8 bases, with 18 bases between the two germline ends. The CDR3 region has the DNA TGTGCCAGCCGGGGCCAGCGTGGTGGAGGCTACACCTTC. Translation gives CASRGQRGGGYTF.